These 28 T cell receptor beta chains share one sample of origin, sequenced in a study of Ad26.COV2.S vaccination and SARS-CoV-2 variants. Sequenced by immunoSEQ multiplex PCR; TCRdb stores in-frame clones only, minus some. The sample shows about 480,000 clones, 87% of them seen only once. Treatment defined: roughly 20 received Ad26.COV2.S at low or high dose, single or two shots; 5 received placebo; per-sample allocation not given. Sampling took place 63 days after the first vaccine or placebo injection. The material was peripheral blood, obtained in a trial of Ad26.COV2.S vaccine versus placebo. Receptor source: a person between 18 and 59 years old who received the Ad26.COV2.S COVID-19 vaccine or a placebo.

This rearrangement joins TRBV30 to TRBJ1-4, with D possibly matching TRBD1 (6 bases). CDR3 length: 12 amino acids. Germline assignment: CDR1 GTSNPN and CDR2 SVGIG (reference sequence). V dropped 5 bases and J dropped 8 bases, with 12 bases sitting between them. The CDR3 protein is CAWGQPGEKLFF. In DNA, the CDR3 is TGTGCCTGGGGACAGCCTGGGGAAAAACTGTTTTTT.

The CDR3 reads CASSSLVWTGNYGYTF. The CDR3 nucleotides are TGCGCCAGCAGCTCATTGGTTTGGACAGGGAACTATGGCTACACCTTC. The chain employs TRBV5-1 and TRBJ1-2; TRBD1 aligns across 8 bases. This CDR3 is 16 amino acids long. Germline V gives CDR1 SGHRS, CDR2 YFSETQ. V shed 3 bases and J 2 bases; nucleotides not matched to a gene: 9.

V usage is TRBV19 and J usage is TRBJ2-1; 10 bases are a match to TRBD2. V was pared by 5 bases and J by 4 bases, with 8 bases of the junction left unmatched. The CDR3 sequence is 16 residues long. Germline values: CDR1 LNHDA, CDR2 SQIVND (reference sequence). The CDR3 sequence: CASSATPAGGYNEQFF. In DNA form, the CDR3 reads TGTGCCAGTAGTGCCACCCCAGCGGGAGGGTACAATGAGCAGTTCTTC.

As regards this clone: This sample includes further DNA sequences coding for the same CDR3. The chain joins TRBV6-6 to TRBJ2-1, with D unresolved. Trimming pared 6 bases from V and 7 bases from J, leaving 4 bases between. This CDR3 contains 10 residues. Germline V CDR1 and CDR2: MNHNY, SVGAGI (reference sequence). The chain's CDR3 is CASSRNEQFF. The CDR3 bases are TGTGCCAGCAGCCGAAATGAGCAGTTCTTC.

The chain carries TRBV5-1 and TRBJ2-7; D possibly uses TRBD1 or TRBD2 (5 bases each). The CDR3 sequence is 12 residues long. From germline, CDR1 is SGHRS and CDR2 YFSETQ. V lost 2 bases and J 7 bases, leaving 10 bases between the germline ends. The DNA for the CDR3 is TGCGCCAGCAGCTTCAATGGGGGAGAGCAGTACTTC. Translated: CASSFNGGEQYF.

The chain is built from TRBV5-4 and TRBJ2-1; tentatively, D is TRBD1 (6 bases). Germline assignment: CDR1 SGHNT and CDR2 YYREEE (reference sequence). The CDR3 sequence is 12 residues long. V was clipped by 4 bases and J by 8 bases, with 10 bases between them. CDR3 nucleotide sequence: TGTGCCAGCAGCCCAGGGGCTTATGAGCAGTTCTTC. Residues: CASSPGAYEQFF.

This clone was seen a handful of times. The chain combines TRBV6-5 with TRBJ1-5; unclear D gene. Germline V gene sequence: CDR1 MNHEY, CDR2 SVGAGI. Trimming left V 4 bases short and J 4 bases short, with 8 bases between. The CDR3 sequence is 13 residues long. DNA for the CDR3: TGTGCCAGCAGTTGGAACGGAAATCAGCCCCAGCATTTT. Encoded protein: CASSWNGNQPQHF.

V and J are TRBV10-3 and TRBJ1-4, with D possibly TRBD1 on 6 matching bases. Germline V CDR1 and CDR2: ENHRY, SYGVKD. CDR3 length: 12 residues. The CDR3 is CRTDPSREKLFF. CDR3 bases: TGTCGGACAGACCCCTCTCGGGAAAAACTGTTTTTT.

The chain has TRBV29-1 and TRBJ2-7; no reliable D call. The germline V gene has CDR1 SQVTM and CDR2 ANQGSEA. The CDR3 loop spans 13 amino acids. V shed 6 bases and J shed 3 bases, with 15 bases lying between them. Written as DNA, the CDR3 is TGCAGCGTCAGACGGGCAGAGTACTACGAGCAGTACTTC. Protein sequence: CSVRRAEYYEQYF.

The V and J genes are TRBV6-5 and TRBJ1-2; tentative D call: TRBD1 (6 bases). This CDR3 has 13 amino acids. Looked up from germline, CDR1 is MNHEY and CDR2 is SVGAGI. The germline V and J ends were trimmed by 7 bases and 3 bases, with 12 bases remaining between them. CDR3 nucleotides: TGTGCCAGCACGAGGGGGAGCTACTATGGCTACACCTTC. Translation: CASTRGSYYGYTF.

The CDR3 DNA sequence: TGTGCCAGCACCCTGTACAGGGGGCATGAGCAGTTCTTC. Protein sequence: CASTLYRGHEQFF. The gene calls are TRBV6-5 and TRBJ2-1; 9 nucleotides match TRBD1. The germline V gene has CDR1 MNHEY and CDR2 SVGAGI. This CDR3 has 13 residues. Trimming cost V 7 bases and J 8 bases; bases outside gene matches: 6.

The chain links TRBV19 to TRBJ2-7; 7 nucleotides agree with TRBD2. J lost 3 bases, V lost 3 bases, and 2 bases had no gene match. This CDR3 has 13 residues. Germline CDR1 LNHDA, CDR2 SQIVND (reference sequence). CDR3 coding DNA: TGTGCCAGTAGTATCAGGGAGGGCTACGAGCAGTACTTC. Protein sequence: CASSIREGYEQYF.

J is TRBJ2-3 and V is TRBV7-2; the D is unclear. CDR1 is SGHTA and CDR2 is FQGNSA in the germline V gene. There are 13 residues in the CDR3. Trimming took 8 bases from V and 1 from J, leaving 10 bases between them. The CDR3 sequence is CASSRLRTDTQYF. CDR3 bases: TGTGCCAGCTCCCGACTCCGCACAGATACGCAGTATTTT.

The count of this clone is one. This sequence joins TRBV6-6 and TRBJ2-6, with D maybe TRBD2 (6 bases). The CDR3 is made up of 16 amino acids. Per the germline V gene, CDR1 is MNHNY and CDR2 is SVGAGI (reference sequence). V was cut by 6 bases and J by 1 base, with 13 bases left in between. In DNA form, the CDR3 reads TGTGCCAGCAGACGGGACTCCCTATCTGGGGCCAACGTCCTGACTTTC. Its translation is CASRRDSLSGANVLTF.

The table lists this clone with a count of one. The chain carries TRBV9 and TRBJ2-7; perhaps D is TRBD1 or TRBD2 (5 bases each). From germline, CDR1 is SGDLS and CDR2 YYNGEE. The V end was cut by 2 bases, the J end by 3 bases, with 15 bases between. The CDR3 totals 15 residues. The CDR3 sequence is CASSVRGGRDYEQYF. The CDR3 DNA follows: TGTGCCAGCAGCGTGAGGGGCGGAAGGGACTACGAGCAGTACTTC. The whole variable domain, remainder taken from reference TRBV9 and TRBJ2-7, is DSGVTQTPKHLITATGQRVTLRCSPRSGDLSVYWYQQSLDQGLQFLIQYYNGEERAKGNILERFSAQQFPDLHSELNLSSLELGDSALYFCASSVRGGRDYEQYFGPGTRLTVT.

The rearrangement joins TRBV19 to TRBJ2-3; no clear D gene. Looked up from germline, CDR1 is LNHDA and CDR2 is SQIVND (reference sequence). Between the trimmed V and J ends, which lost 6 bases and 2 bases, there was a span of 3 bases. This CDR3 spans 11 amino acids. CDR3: CASRFTDTQYF. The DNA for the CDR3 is TGTGCCAGTAGGTTCACAGATACGCAGTATTTT.

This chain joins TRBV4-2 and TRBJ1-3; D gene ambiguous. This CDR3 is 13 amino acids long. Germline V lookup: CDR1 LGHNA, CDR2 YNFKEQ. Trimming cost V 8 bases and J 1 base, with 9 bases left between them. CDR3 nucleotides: TGTGCCAGCCAGGCAGATTCTGGAAACACCATATATTTT. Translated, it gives CASQADSGNTIYF.

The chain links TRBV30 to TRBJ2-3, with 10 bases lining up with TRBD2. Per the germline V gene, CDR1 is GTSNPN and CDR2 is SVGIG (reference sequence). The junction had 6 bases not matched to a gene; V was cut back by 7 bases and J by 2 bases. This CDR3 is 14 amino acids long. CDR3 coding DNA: TGTGCCTTACAAGCGGGAGGGAACACAGATACGCAGTATTTT. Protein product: CALQAGGNTDTQYF.

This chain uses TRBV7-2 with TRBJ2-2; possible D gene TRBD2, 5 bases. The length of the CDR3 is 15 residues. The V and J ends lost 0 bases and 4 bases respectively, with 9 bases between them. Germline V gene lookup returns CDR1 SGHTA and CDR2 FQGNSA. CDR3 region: CASSLALGVTGELFF. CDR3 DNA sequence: TGTGCCAGCAGCTTAGCCCTCGGGGTCACCGGGGAGCTGTTTTTT.

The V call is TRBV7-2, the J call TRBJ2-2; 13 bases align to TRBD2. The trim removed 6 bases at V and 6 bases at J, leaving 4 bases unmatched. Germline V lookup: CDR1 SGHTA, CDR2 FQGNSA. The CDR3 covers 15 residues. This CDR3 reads CASRYGLAGAGELFF. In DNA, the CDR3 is TGTGCCAGCAGATACGGACTAGCGGGAGCCGGGGAGCTGTTTTTT.

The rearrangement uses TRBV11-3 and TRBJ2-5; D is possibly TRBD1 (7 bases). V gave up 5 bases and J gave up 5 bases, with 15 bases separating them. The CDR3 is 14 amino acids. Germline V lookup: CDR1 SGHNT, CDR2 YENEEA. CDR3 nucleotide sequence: TGTGCCAGCAGCCCCAGGGGGGCGGTGGAGACCCAGTACTTC. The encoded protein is CASSPRGAVETQYF.

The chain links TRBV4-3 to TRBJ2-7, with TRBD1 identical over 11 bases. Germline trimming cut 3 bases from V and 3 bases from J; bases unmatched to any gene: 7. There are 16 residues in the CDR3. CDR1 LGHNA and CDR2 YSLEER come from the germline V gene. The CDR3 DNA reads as TGCGCCAGCAGCCAGGGGACCGGGACAGGGGGCTACGAGCAGTACTTC. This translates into CASSQGTGTGGYEQYF.

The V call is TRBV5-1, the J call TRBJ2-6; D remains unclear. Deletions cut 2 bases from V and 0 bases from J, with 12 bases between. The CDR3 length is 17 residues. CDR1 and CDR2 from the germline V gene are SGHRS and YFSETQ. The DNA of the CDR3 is TGCGCCAGCAGCTTTTGGGTAGAAACCTCTGGGGCCAACGTCCTGACTTTC. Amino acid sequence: CASSFWVETSGANVLTF.

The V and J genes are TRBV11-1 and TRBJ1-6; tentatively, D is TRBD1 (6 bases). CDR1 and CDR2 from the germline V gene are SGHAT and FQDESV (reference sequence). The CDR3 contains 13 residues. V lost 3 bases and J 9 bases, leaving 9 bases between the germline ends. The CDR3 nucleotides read TGTGCCAGCAGCTTCCAGGGGCGTTCACCCCTCCACTTT. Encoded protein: CASSFQGRSPLHF.

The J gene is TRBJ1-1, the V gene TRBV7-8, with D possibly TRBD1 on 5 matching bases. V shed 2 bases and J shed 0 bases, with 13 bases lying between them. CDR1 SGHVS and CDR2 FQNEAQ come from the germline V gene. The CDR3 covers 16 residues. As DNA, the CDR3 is TGTGCCAGCAGCTTAAGGGCAGGGTTCATGAACACTGAAGCTTTCTTT. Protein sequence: CASSLRAGFMNTEAFF.

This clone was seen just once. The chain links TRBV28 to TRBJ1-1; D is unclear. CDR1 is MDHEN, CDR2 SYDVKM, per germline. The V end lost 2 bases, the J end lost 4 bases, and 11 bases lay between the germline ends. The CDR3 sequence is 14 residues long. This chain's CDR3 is CASSLRGSGTEAFF. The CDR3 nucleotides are TGTGCCAGCAGTTTACGGGGTTCAGGCACTGAAGCTTTCTTT.

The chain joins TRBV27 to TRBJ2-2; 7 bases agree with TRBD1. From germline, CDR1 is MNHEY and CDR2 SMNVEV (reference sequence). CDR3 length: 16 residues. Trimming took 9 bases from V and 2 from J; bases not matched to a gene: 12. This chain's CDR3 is CASRPSGTVNTGELFF. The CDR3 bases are TGTGCCAGTAGACCGAGTGGGACAGTTAACACCGGGGAGCTGTTTTTT.

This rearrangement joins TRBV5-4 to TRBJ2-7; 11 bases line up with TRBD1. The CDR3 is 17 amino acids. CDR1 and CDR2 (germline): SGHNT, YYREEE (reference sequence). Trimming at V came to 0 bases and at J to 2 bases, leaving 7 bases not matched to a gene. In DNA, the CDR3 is TGTGCCAGCAGCTTGGGCTCGCCGGGACAGGGGGCCTACGAGCAGTACTTC. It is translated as CASSLGSPGQGAYEQYF.